These 28 T cell receptor beta chains came from one sample sequenced in a study of CD8+ T cells in alopecia areata (dated by TCRdb to about 2018). The library was produced with the immunoSEQ multiplex PCR assay. RNA was extracted from all samples and reverse transcribed into cDNA, which served as template for TCR sequencing. The clones in this table, taken by TCRdb from immuneACCESS, are in-frame only. Not every clone is retained; where verified, under half of the shortfall comes from an unresolved V gene, and the cause of the rest is unknown. This sample comprises about 150,000 clones, 62% of them detected only once. The ten largest clonotypes hold 36% of the sample. The sample was CD8+ T cells sorted from blood. These receptors all stem from a human donor in good health.

V usage is TRBV7-9 and J usage is TRBJ1-1; 10 bases match TRBD1. This CDR3 contains 16 residues. V lost 5 bases and J lost 6; bases outside the gene matches: 12. Germline-derived CDR1 and CDR2 are SEHNR and FQNEAQ (reference sequence). Written as DNA, the CDR3 is TGTGCCAGCAGCAACCCGGGACAGGGGTTGGGGCCTGAAGCTTTCTTT. Translating gives CASSNPGQGLGPEAFF. The full variable domain, rest sourced from reference TRBV7-9 and TRBJ1-1, is DTGVSQNPRHKITKRGQNVTFRCDPISEHNRLYWYRQTLGQGPEFLTYFQNEAQLEKSRLLSDRFSAERPKGSFSTLEIQRTEQGDSAMYLCASSNPGQGLGPEAFFGQGTRLTVV.

The rearrangement links TRBV4-2 to TRBJ1-1, with 7 bases fitting TRBD1. CDR1 and CDR2 from the germline V gene are LGHNA and YNFKEQ. The CDR3 runs 15 residues. Trimming at V came to 6 bases and at J to 1 base, leaving 8 bases not matched to a gene. The CDR3: CASRPTGTENTEAFF. The CDR3 DNA reads as TGTGCCAGCAGACCTACCGGGACAGAGAACACTGAAGCTTTCTTT.

V usage is TRBV5-1 and J usage is TRBJ2-7; D gene uncertain. The CDR3 has 16 amino acids. V was pared by 0 bases and J by 3 bases, with 16 bases between. CDR1 SGHRS and CDR2 YFSETQ come from the germline V gene. CDR3: CASSLAGGLSLYEQYF. The DNA of the CDR3 is TGCGCCAGCAGCTTGGCCGGCGGCCTCTCGCTCTACGAGCAGTACTTC.

The CDR3 DNA follows: TGTGCCAGCAGTTACGGGGAGGGATACGAGCAGTACTTC. Translated: CASSYGEGYEQYF. V gene TRBV6-5 combines with J gene TRBJ2-7, with 7 bases matching TRBD2. Unmatched junction bases numbered 2, after V lost 2 bases and J lost 4 bases. Germline V CDR1 and CDR2: MNHEY, SVGAGI. The CDR3 loop spans 13 amino acids.

The CDR3 DNA reads as TGTGCCAGCAGTGAAACGGAGCAGTTCTTC. This sequence encodes CASSETEQFF. The chain couples TRBV2 to TRBJ2-1; no clear D. The CDR3 is 10 amino acids. Trimming took 2 bases from V and 10 from J, leaving 3 bases between them. The germline CDR1 and CDR2 sequences are SNHLY and FYNNEI.

V gene TRBV2 combines with J gene TRBJ2-6, with no clear D. CDR3 length: 16 residues. Trimming stripped 10 bases from V and 2 bases from J, with 18 bases between. CDR1 SNHLY and CDR2 FYNNEI come from the germline V gene. The CDR3 reads CATPERRGTGANVLTF. CDR3 coding DNA: TGTGCCACCCCCGAAAGGCGTGGAACTGGGGCCAACGTCCTGACTTTC.

The rearrangement uses TRBV6-6 and TRBJ1-1; D perhaps matches TRBD1 (5 bases). Per the germline V gene, CDR1 is MNHNY and CDR2 is SVGAGI (reference sequence). The CDR3 loop spans 14 amino acids. V was shortened by 5 bases and J by 1 base, with 11 bases between the two germline ends. The CDR3 loop reads CASSGMTENTEAFF. The CDR3 DNA follows: TGTGCCAGCAGTGGGATGACAGAGAACACTGAAGCTTTCTTT.

In DNA form, the CDR3 reads TGTGCCAGCAGCTTAGGGCTAGCTAATGAGCAGTTCTTC. Amino acids: CASSLGLANEQFF. V and J are TRBV7-9 and TRBJ2-1; possibly TRBD2 for D (5 bases). This CDR3 is 13 amino acids long. Germline V gene lookup returns CDR1 SEHNR and CDR2 FQNEAQ (reference sequence). Deletions cut 1 base from V and 7 bases from J, with 8 bases between.

The chain combines TRBV29-1 with TRBJ2-2, with D maybe TRBD1 (6 bases). Germline assignment: CDR1 SQVTM and CDR2 ANQGSEA. This CDR3 region has 12 residues. V lost 6 bases and J 6 bases, leaving 11 bases between the germline ends. CDR3 sequence: CSVYRESGELFF. The CDR3 DNA reads as TGCAGCGTCTACAGGGAATCCGGGGAGCTGTTTTTT.

This chain uses TRBV28 with TRBJ2-5; a possible D gene is TRBD2 (5 bases). The germline CDR1 and CDR2 sequences are MDHEN and SYDVKM. The CDR3 runs to 15 residues. V dropped 3 bases and J dropped 4 bases, with 15 bases sitting between them. CDR3 DNA sequence: TGTGCCAGCAGTTTCCCTAGGAGGAGTGCAGAGACCCAGTACTTC. Its translation is CASSFPRRSAETQYF.

The chain combines TRBV6-1 with TRBJ2-1; 8 bases fit TRBD2. The V and J ends lost 3 bases and 4 bases, in that order; junction bases with no gene match: 5. Germline V CDR1 and CDR2: MNHNS, SASEGT. This CDR3 spans 15 amino acids. The CDR3 reads CASSEISGAYNEQFF. The CDR3 nucleotides read TGTGCCAGCAGTGAGATTAGCGGGGCTTACAATGAGCAGTTCTTC.

The CDR3 nucleotides are TGCAGCGTTGAGGGGACAGGGTCTGAGGGAATTCACGAGCAGTACTTC. It codes for CSVEGTGSEGIHEQYF. This sequence joins TRBV29-1 and TRBJ2-7; 9 bases match TRBD1. CDR1 is SQVTM and CDR2 is ANQGSEA in the germline V gene. The length of the CDR3 is 16 residues. V gave up 3 bases and J gave up 5 bases; unmatched junction bases: 14.

This clone was observed once. This chain uses TRBV2 with TRBJ2-7; 7 nucleotides match TRBD1. The CDR3 length is 17 residues. After removal of 2 bases from V and 0 bases from J, the junction contained 10 bases not matched to a gene. Germline loops: CDR1 SNHLY, CDR2 FYNNEI. The CDR3 protein is CASSEIRGQSSSYEQYF. CDR3 sequence (DNA): TGTGCCAGCAGTGAAATAAGGGGGCAATCTTCCTCCTACGAGCAGTACTTC.

The chain joins TRBV2 to TRBJ1-1; D may be TRBD1 (6 bases). Trimming shortened V by 4 bases and J by 3 bases, and 12 bases separated the two germline ends. Germline V lookup: CDR1 SNHLY, CDR2 FYNNEI. The CDR3 runs 14 residues. Here the CDR3 DNA reads TGTGCCAGCAGTGGCCAGGAGGGGGACACTGAAGCTTTCTTT. Translation gives CASSGQEGDTEAFF. Full variable domain (rest looked up from reference TRBV2 and TRBJ1-1): EPEVTQTPSHQVTQMGQEVILRCVPISNHLYFYWYRQILGQKVEFLVSFYNNEISEKSEIFDDQFSVERPDGSNFTLKIRSTKLEDSAMYFCASSGQEGDTEAFFGQGTRLTVV.

The chain employs TRBV13 and TRBJ2-1, with 12 bases fitting TRBD2. Germline CDR1 and CDR2: PRHDT and FYEKMQ (reference sequence). V lost 5 bases, J lost 10 bases, and 12 bases stayed unmatched. CDR3 length equals 16 residues. The CDR3 sequence: CASSKGLAGRGLEQFF. Here the CDR3 DNA reads TGTGCCAGCAGCAAGGGACTAGCGGGCCGTGGATTGGAGCAGTTCTTC.

The rearrangement links TRBV6-1 to TRBJ1-1, with a weak D call TRBD1 (5 bases). Germline V gene data show CDR1 as MNHNS and CDR2 as SASEGT. Between the trimmed V and J ends, which lost 6 bases and 3 bases, there was a span of 17 bases. The CDR3 loop spans 15 amino acids. The CDR3 DNA follows: TGTGCCAGCAGCCAGGGTGGCGAACTGCACACTGAAGCTTTCTTT. Residues: CASSQGGELHTEAFF.

V and J are TRBV12-5 and TRBJ1-2; 9 bases align to TRBD1. The CDR3 runs 14 residues. Germline V lookup: CDR1 LGHNT, CDR2 FRNRAP. The V segment lost 3 bases and the J segment 5 bases; nucleotides outside the gene matches: 4. The CDR3 reads CASGFLGQGYGYTF. The DNA of the CDR3 is TGTGCTAGTGGTTTCCTGGGACAGGGATATGGCTACACCTTC.

This clone has a single count. The chain links TRBV6-1 to TRBJ2-5; 7 bases are shared with TRBD2. Germline CDR1 is MNHNS and CDR2 is SASEGT. The V gene end was trimmed by 2 bases and the J gene end by 5 bases; junction bases not matched to a gene: 5. The CDR3 contains 14 residues. The CDR3 DNA sequence: TGTGCCAGCAGTGAATCTAGCGGCTGGGAGACCCAGTACTTC. This sequence encodes CASSESSGWETQYF.

V usage is TRBV10-3 and J usage is TRBJ1-1; 8 bases align to TRBD1. The germline gives CDR1 ENHRY, CDR2 SYGVKD. V was pared by 6 bases and J by 0 bases, with 3 bases of the junction left unmatched. The CDR3 has 14 residues. The DNA for the CDR3 is TGTGCCATCAGCCAGACAGGGGTGAACACTGAAGCTTTCTTT. Translated: CAISQTGVNTEAFF.

The chain couples TRBV7-6 to TRBJ1-1; 7 bases fit TRBD1. The CDR3 sequence is 14 residues long. Germline values: CDR1 SGHVS, CDR2 FNYEAQ. After removal of 5 bases from V and 1 base from J, the junction contained 4 bases not matched to a gene. The DNA of the CDR3 is TGTGCCAGCAGCCCGGGGACAGCGAACACTGAAGCTTTCTTT. It yields the protein CASSPGTANTEAFF.

The chain employs TRBV29-1 and TRBJ2-7; D gene unclear. Per the germline V gene, CDR1 is SQVTM and CDR2 is ANQGSEA. This CDR3 region has 13 residues. Deletions cut 4 bases from V and 3 bases from J, with 13 bases between. CDR3 residues: CSVVGPDHYEQYF. CDR3 coding DNA: TGCAGCGTTGTCGGGCCTGATCACTACGAGCAGTACTTC.

The chain employs TRBV13 and TRBJ2-5; TRBD1 agrees at 8 bases. The tail of the sequence fits TRBJ2-7 better, so the J call may be wrong. CDR3 size: 14 residues. Germline V gives CDR1 PRHDT, CDR2 FYEKMQ (reference sequence). The CDR3 coding sequence is TGTGCCAGCAGCGGCAGGGGGCTGGACTACGAGCAGTACTTC. Translation: CASSGRGLDYEQYF.

The chain is built from TRBV7-2 and TRBJ2-7, with TRBD2 as a possible D gene (5 bases). V was clipped by 3 bases and J by 3 bases, with 12 bases between them. This CDR3 comprises 14 residues. CDR1 and CDR2 (germline): SGHTA, FQGNSA. In DNA form, the CDR3 reads TGTGCCAGCAGCTTGGACGGGATTCTCTACGAGCAGTACTTC. Protein product: CASSLDGILYEQYF.

The chain employs TRBV29-1 and TRBJ1-1, with D perhaps matching TRBD1 (6 bases). V lost 6 bases to trimming and J lost 3 bases, with 14 bases between them. This CDR3 contains 13 residues. Germline CDR1 is SQVTM and CDR2 is ANQGSEA. CDR3 sequence reads: CSVLLTGYTEAFF. CDR3 sequence (DNA): TGCAGCGTCCTTTTAACAGGGTACACTGAAGCTTTCTTT.

CDR3 nucleotides: TGCGCCAGCAGCTTGAGGGGGCCCGACACTGAAGCTTTCTTT. Translated: CASSLRGPDTEAFF. V gene TRBV5-1 combines with J gene TRBJ1-1; 7 nucleotides agree with TRBD1. The CDR3 has 14 amino acids. Germline V gene data show CDR1 as SGHRS and CDR2 as YFSETQ. J was trimmed by 3 bases and V by 1 base; bases with no gene match: 3.

This clone showed up just a few times. The CDR3 here is CASSPISGPDTQYF. For the CDR3, the DNA is TGTGCCAGCAGTCCAATTTCGGGTCCAGATACGCAGTATTTT. The rearrangement links TRBV27 to TRBJ2-3; unclear D gene. The germline V and J ends were trimmed by 5 bases and 4 bases, with 13 bases remaining between them. Germline lookup yields CDR1 MNHEY and CDR2 SMNVEV (reference sequence). There are 14 residues in the CDR3.

This clone was detected only a few times. The J gene is TRBJ2-2, the V gene TRBV13; TRBD2 aligns across 10 bases. This CDR3 region has 16 residues. The germline CDR1 and CDR2 sequences are PRHDT and FYEKMQ (reference sequence). With V trimmed by 4 bases and J by 4 bases, 6 bases remained unmatched. In DNA form, the CDR3 reads TGTGCCAGCAGCTCTGGGACTAGCGAGAGCACCGGGGAGCTGTTTTTT. Protein sequence: CASSSGTSESTGELFF.

The chain combines TRBV29-1 with TRBJ2-2; 7 nucleotides line up with TRBD2. CDR3 size: 13 residues. The V segment lost 2 bases and the J segment 6 bases; nucleotides outside the gene matches: 3. The germline CDR1 and CDR2 sequences are SQVTM and ANQGSEA. The CDR3 is CSVEKGRAGELFF. The CDR3 bases are TGCAGCGTTGAAAAGGGGAGGGCCGGGGAGCTGTTTTTT.